This T cell receptor beta chain derives from a study of blood T cells in healthy people across ages. General study results and limits: Strong correlation linked observed beta diversity and percent naive T cells. Diversity figures derived from one million T cells were judged to underestimate the true value. The unknown donor CMV status may have confounded expanded clonotype changes.

There are 13 residues in the CDR3. The V gene's germline CDR1 is GTSNPN and CDR2 SVGIG (reference sequence). The use of a sample-barcoded 5' primer and a J-beta primer mix characterized a second PCR of roughly 6 to 12 cycles. TCRdb ran MiXCR on the 5' RACE reads and lists one entry per CDR3 protein. The sample yields 650,000 to 1,000,000 distinct CDR3 sequences, about 42% seen once. Comment on this clonotype: Its target is not known.

The TCR was taken from an elderly man in good health. This chain connects TRBV30 to TRBJ1-4; D is undetermined. Sample: blood. The CDR3 is CPPGPATNEKLFF. CDR3 nucleotide sequence: TGTCCGCCCGGACCGGCAACTAATGAAAAACTGTTTTTT.